The sequence of this T cell receptor beta chain was determined in a study of T cells after yellow fever vaccination (dated by TCRdb to about 2019). In the study overall: The SMART-Seq v4 Ultra Low Input RNA kit was used to prepare libraries from fractions with low cell numbers. Two healthy male donors made up the cohort, one aged 18 to 30 years and the other aged 30 to 39 years. Blood was drawn at multiple timepoints before and after primary and secondary immunization, with bulk PBMC replicates and cell subsets isolated. To follow T-cell clones before and after primary and booster YFV17D yellow fever vaccination, bulk TCR alpha and beta repertoires were sequenced over time.

TCR cDNA was synthesized by 5'RACE template switching, through which a universal primer site and unique molecular identifiers were introduced. cDNA synthesis was primed from both the TCR alpha and TCR beta constant segments. Libraries were amplified in two PCR steps, with sample barcodes and sequencing adapters added in the second step. Sequencing of the libraries was done on either Illumina HiSeq 2500 (2x100 bp) or NovaSeq (2x150 bp). On the authors' methods: MIGEC handled demultiplexing of reads and collapsing into UMI consensus sequences, while MiXCR performed V(D)J alignment. Vaccine-responding clonotypes were defined with edgeR using replicate PBMC samples, requiring FDR below 0.01 and a log2 fold change above 5 up to day 15. Each bulk clonotype was labeled CD4 or CD8 based on which sequenced repertoire, CD4 or CD8, contained the clonotype at higher abundance. TCRdb reworked the public reads: Q25 trimming with fastp, MiXCR clone assembly, productive beta chains retained. Each entry is one CDR3 protein sequence, shown with its most common DNA and genes. TCRdb's processing, not the study's, gives the V and J calls here. This sample comprises 620,000 or so distinct CDR3 sequences, roughly an eighth of them detected only once. Of the sample, 14% to 15% falls within the top ten clones.

With regard to this clonotype: The specificity of this receptor is unknown. Base-call qualities are not available, and no considerably larger clone is one nucleotide away.

The germline V gene provides CDR1 SQVTM and CDR2 ANQGSEA. Its CDR3 holds 13 amino acids, cysteine through phenylalanine. This entry keeps only the CDR3 DNA: 39 bases, framed from base 1. V lost 7 bases and J lost 2 bases; the stretch between them is 11 bases long. Per the publication, the treatment or condition label means: live attenuated yellow fever vaccine strain. At each blood-draw timepoint, two biological replicates of bulk PBMCs were collected. A standard Ficoll-Paque protocol was used to isolate PBMCs from peripheral blood. TriZol was used to extract RNA from bulk PBMCs, from CD4 and CD8 fractions, and from dextramer-positive and dextramer-negative fractions. The paper's findings and limits, for the study overall: FACS-sorted repertoires could contain abundant contaminating clonotypes from the bulk population, so computational filtering was required. The secondary T-cell response was weaker than the primary response but faster, peaking on day 5 instead of day 15. After the booster, most clones that had expanded after primary vaccination were detected again (nearly 98% of CD4 and more than 80% of CD8), suggesting broad maintenance of memory. Because the study included only a couple of donors, the extent to which the findings can be generalized is limited. A small share of clonotypes was detected in both CD4 and CD8 compartments, with the overlap likely arising from convergent recombination.

The sequences come from PBMCs, collected on the day of the yellow fever booster vaccination. Recombination linked TRBV29-1 to TRBJ2-2; the D gene is tentatively TRBD1 or TRBD2, each matching 6 bases. This TCR was recovered from a man aged 30-40 years who received the YFV17D yellow fever vaccine. The CDR3: CSGGADNTGELFF. DNA sequence: TGCAGCGGGGGGGCGGATAACACCGGGGAGCTGTTTTTT.